This T cell receptor beta chain was sequenced for a study of blood T cells in healthy people across ages. Through a sample-barcoded 5' primer and a J-beta primer mix, a second PCR was run for roughly 6 to 12 cycles. TCRdb called the 5' RACE reads again in MiXCR, with one record for every CDR3 protein. The sample includes 650,000 or so distinct CDR3 sequences, 40% to 65% of them seen just once. V lost 0 bases and J lost 5, with 13 bases in between. Per germline, CDR1 MGHRA and CDR2 YSYEKL. CDR3 length: 15 residues. This clonotype was seen repeatedly, ten times or more. Researchers collected around 10 milliliters of peripheral blood from every single donor.

This clonotype was sampled from an elderly woman in good health. V is TRBV4-1 and J is TRBJ1-2, with a tentative D call TRBD1 (5 bases). The sequencing input was blood. CDR3 protein: CASSQEPAEGYGYTF. CDR3 in DNA: TGCGCCAGCAGCCAAGAGCCAGCCGAGGGGTATGGCTACACCTTC.